What follows describes a single T cell receptor (beta chain). This specimen comes from a study of cytomegalovirus exposure and HLA in healthy donors. CDR1 is SGHVS, CDR2 FQNEAQ, per germline. V was pared by 1 base and J by 6 bases, with 6 bases of the junction left unmatched. This CDR3 is built from 14 residues. The PCR was carried out with 60 Vbeta primers and 13 Jbeta primers. Method: immunoSEQ multiplex PCR; TCRdb's copy keeps in-frame clones and lacks some. This table has 85,000 to 90,000 clones, about three quarters appearing once. This sequence joins TRBV7-8 and TRBJ2-7; 7 bases align to TRBD1. The clonotype comes from a man aged 30-40 years in good health and CMV-seropositive. Sequenced: PBMCs. The chain's CDR3 is CASSLGGTAVEQYF. CDR3 nucleotides: TGTGCCAGCAGCTTAGGGGGGACAGCCGTCGAGCAGTACTTC.